A single sample is the source of the 14 T cell receptor beta chains below, sequenced in a study of regulatory T cells in long-lasting Graves disease. Through Arm-PCR of CDR3 regions and iRepertoire HTBI primers, TCR beta libraries were built. TCRdb independently ran MiXCR on the multiplex PCR reads; one entry per CDR3 protein. Among approximately 460,000 distinct CDR3 sequences listed, less than 20% were seen once. The time point is: newly diagnosed GD, antithyroid drugs for less than 3 months. From PBMCs, RNA was extracted and then used to make the TCR library. The sample was also linked to a second study, of T cells in Graves' hyperthyroidism and ophthalmopathy.

The source material was peripheral blood mononuclear cells (PBMCs), sampled at new diagnosis, from a patient treated with antithyroid drugs. The receptors were gathered from a woman under 40 with Graves disease.

This clonotype has more than one count but fewer than ten. The chain combines TRBV28 with TRBJ2-7; D may correspond to TRBD1 or TRBD2 (6 bases each). Trimming cost V 7 bases and J 0 bases, with 13 bases left between them. The germline V gene encodes CDR1 MDHEN and CDR2 SYDVKM. The CDR3 is 14 residues long. In DNA form, the CDR3 reads TGTGCCAGCAAGGGGGGAGGCAGCTCCTACGAGCAGTACTTC. Its protein is CASKGGGSSYEQYF.

This clonotype was observed at least ten times. The chain recombines TRBV27 with TRBJ1-1; D ambiguous. Germline CDR1 and CDR2: MNHEY and SMNVEV (reference sequence). CDR3 length: 14 amino acids. Trimming removed 0 bases at V and 5 bases at J, with 10 bases between. The CDR3 sequence: CASSLSTVTTEAFF. The CDR3 DNA follows: TGTGCCAGCAGTTTATCGACCGTAACGACTGAAGCTTTCTTT.

The chain links TRBV19 to TRBJ2-1; D not resolved. Trimming pared 5 bases from V and 1 base from J, leaving 9 bases between. The germline V gene encodes CDR1 LNHDA and CDR2 SQIVND (reference sequence). This CDR3 has 14 residues. This chain's CDR3 is CASSGSLSYNEQFF. The CDR3 nucleotides read TGTGCCAGTAGTGGGTCCCTGTCCTACAATGAGCAGTTCTTC.

Notes on this clonotype: A much larger clone sits a single nucleotide away, making a read error possible. CDR3 nucleotides: TGCAACGTTGAAGCGGTTCCGGGACAGGGCTCTTCCTACGAGCAGTACTTC. The encoded protein is CNVEAVPGQGSSYEQYF. This chain links TRBV29-1 with TRBJ2-7, with 9 bases identical to TRBD1. The CDR3 totals 17 residues. Per germline, CDR1 SQVTM and CDR2 ANQGSEA.

This clonotype was seen repeatedly, ten times or more. The chain couples TRBV20-1 to TRBJ2-5; the D gene could be TRBD1 or TRBD2 (6 bases each). V was cut by 1 base and J by 1 base, with 7 bases left in between. Per germline, CDR1 DFQATT and CDR2 SNEGSKA (reference sequence). The CDR3 covers 13 residues. CDR3 nucleotide sequence: TGCAGTGCTAGAGGGGGGGCCCAAGAGACCCAGTACTTC. Protein: CSARGGAQETQYF.

The sample holds many counts of this clonotype. This chain connects TRBV18 to TRBJ2-7; the match to TRBD1 covers 12 bases. This CDR3 contains 15 residues. Germline CDR1 and CDR2: KGHSH and LQKENI. The V segment lost 3 bases and the J segment 6 bases; nucleotides outside the gene matches: 6. The CDR3 loop is CASSPPGQGAIEQYF. In DNA, the CDR3 is TGTGCCAGCTCACCCCCGGGACAGGGGGCCATCGAGCAGTACTTC. The full variable domain, with the rest looked up from reference TRBV18 and TRBJ2-7, is NAGVMQNPRHLVRRRGQEARLRCSPMKGHSHVYWYRQLPEEGLKFMVYLQKENIIDESGMPKERFSAEFPKEGPSILRIQQVVRGDSAAYFCASSPPGQGAIEQYFGPGTRLTVT.

This clonotype was counted many times. The chain couples TRBV14 to TRBJ2-1; 13 bases are shared with TRBD2. Looked up from germline, CDR1 is SGHDN and CDR2 is FVKESK. The CDR3 is made up of 17 amino acids. Trimming removed 3 bases from V and 5 bases from J; junction bases left unmatched: 7. DNA of the CDR3: TGTGCCAGCAGCCATTTACGGACTAGCGGGAGACACAATGAGCAGTTCTTC. Its protein is CASSHLRTSGRHNEQFF.

Worth noting for this clonotype: Relative to the germline gene, one junction end is altered; a read error may explain this. V is TRBV5-1 and J is TRBJ2-1; possible D gene TRBD2, 5 bases. Germline assignment: CDR1 SGHRS and CDR2 YFSETQ. There are 14 residues in the CDR3. CDR3 in DNA: TGTGCCAGCGCCCATGGTAGCGCAAACAATGAGCAGTTCTTC. Translating it yields CASAHGSANNEQFF.

In its sample, this clonotype was seen many times. V and J are TRBV20-1 and TRBJ2-5, with D maybe TRBD2 (6 bases). Trimming took off 1 base at V and 5 bases at J, with 11 bases between the two ends. Germline values: CDR1 DFQATT, CDR2 SNEGSKA (reference sequence). The CDR3 length is 13 residues. CDR3 amino acids: CSARGSGRETQYF. The CDR3 DNA reads as TGCAGTGCTAGAGGTAGCGGAAGGGAGACCCAGTACTTC.

This clonotype appeared many times. The V and J genes are TRBV11-3 and TRBJ2-1, with 13 bases identical to TRBD2. The CDR3 runs to 15 residues. Germline lookup yields CDR1 SGHNT and CDR2 YENEEA. V shed 4 bases, J shed 5 bases, and the junction held 2 bases outside the gene matches. CDR3 in amino acids: CASSSGLAGNNEQFF. The DNA of the CDR3 is TGTGCCAGCAGCTCGGGACTAGCGGGGAACAATGAGCAGTTCTTC.

This clonotype was seen repeatedly, ten times or more. Mismatch with germline at one junction end may stem from a read error. The chain is built from TRBV7-9 and TRBJ1-1; D possibly corresponds to TRBD1 (6 bases). Germline V gene lookup returns CDR1 SEHNR and CDR2 FQNEAQ (reference sequence). This CDR3 has 13 residues. The CDR3: CASSLGQDSEAFF. The CDR3 bases are TGCGCCAGCAGCTTGGGACAAGACAGTGAAGCTTTCTTT.

There are many counts of this clonotype. The rearrangement joins TRBV28 to TRBJ1-1, with D perhaps matching TRBD1 (5 bases). This CDR3 comprises 14 residues. Trimming shortened V by 6 bases and J by 1 base, and 12 bases separated the two germline ends. CDR1 is MDHEN, CDR2 SYDVKM, per germline. CDR3 residues: CASSLPGENTEAFF. The CDR3 DNA is TGTGCCAGCAGCTTACCGGGGGAGAACACTGAAGCTTTCTTT.

This clonotype was seen many times. The J gene is TRBJ2-7, the V gene TRBV6-1, with 9 bases fitting TRBD1. The germline V gene has CDR1 MNHNS and CDR2 SASEGT. The CDR3 spans 13 residues. The J segment lost 6 bases and the V segment lost 6 bases, leaving 6 bases of the junction unmatched. CDR3 DNA: TGTGCCAGCAGAATACAGGGGGCGCGCGAGCAGTACTTC. The encoded protein is CASRIQGAREQYF.

This clonotype was seen many times. The genes are TRBV13 and TRBJ2-3, with 13 positions matching TRBD2. The germline V gene has CDR1 PRHDT and CDR2 FYEKMQ (reference sequence). V dropped 4 bases and J dropped 7; count of bases not matched to a gene: 5. The CDR3 has 15 residues. CDR3 amino acids: CASSSRTSGSYTQYF. The CDR3 region has the DNA TGTGCCAGCAGCTCGCGGACTAGCGGGAGTTATACGCAGTATTTT.